These T cell receptor beta chains were read from a single sample in a study of blood T cell repertoires in COVID-19. Generated by immunoSEQ multiplex PCR, the TCRdb table keeps only in-frame clones and is missing some. The table lists roughly 32,000 clones, around 93% of them singletons. Input material: peripheral blood. The receptor source for this set is a human donor with active COVID-19. The donor label of this sample is uncertain. CDR3s include the opening cysteine and the closing phenylalanine or tryptophan. A D gene is named only where the DNA matches it firmly. Clone size is shown for a subset of rows, as once, few, many or a class of expanded clone.

J	D	size	V	CDR3	DNA
TRBJ1-5	-	-	TRBV5-1	CASSLEADGQPQHF	TGCGCCAGCAGCTTGGAGGCAGACGGGCAGCCCCAGCATTTT
TRBJ2-3	-	-	TRBV25-1	CASSEIRGSGDTQYF	TGTGCCAGCAGTGAAATACGGGGGAGTGGGGATACGCAGTATTTT
TRBJ2-2	TRBD1	-	TRBV4-1	CASSPDRVLDTGELFF	TGCGCCAGCAGCCCCGACAGGGTATTGGACACCGGGGAGCTGTTTTTT
TRBJ2-3	-	-	TRBV2	CASKASVPDTQYF	TGTGCCAGCAAGGCTAGCGTCCCAGATACGCAGTATTTT
TRBJ2-6	-	-	TRBV5-1	CASSEGVGTGANVLTF	TGCGCCAGCAGTGAAGGGGTGGGGACTGGGGCCAACGTCCTGACTTTC
TRBJ1-4	-	-	TRBV6-1	CASSEPLTGGKLFF	TGTGCCAGCAGTGAGCCCCTGACGGGGGGAAAACTGTTTTTT
TRBJ2-3	TRBD2	-	TRBV15	CATSTSGAWGGDTQYF	TGTGCCACCAGCACCTCTGGGGCTTGGGGGGGAGATACGCAGTATTTT
TRBJ2-7	-	-	TRBV4-1	CASSQLTVSGTYYEQYF	TGCGCCAGCAGCCAACTGACTGTCTCCGGAACTTACTACGAGCAGTACTTC
TRBJ2-3	TRBD2	-	TRBV6-6	CASSVDHLAGADTQYF	TGTGCCAGCAGCGTCGACCATCTAGCGGGGGCAGATACGCAGTATTTT
TRBJ2-5	TRBD2	-	TRBV24-1	CATSPSGTQETQYF	TGTGCCACCAGTCCTAGCGGTACCCAAGAGACCCAGTACTTC
TRBJ2-2	TRBD1	-	TRBV5-1	CASSPGQVNTGELFF	TGCGCCAGCAGCCCCGGACAGGTCAACACCGGGGAGCTGTTTTTT
TRBJ2-1	-	-	TRBV7-2	CASSLQGTAYNEQFF	TGTGCCAGCAGCTTACAGGGTACTGCCTACAATGAGCAGTTCTTC
TRBJ2-3	-	-	TRBV7-5	CVRSHWVQGQDTQYF	TGTGTCAGAAGCCACTGGGTTCAGGGGCAAGATACGCAGTATTTT
TRBJ2-5	TRBD1	-	TRBV7-3	CASSLNSRGQETQYF	TGTGCCAGCAGCTTGAATTCGAGGGGGCAGGAGACCCAGTACTTC
TRBJ2-7	-	-	TRBV20-1	CSASGGTGLYEQYF	TGCAGTGCTAGTGGTGGCACAGGGTTATACGAGCAGTACTTC
TRBJ1-6	-	-	TRBV28	CASSLKAGDSPLHF	TGTGCCAGCAGTTTAAAGGCAGGTGATTCACCCCTCCACTTT
TRBJ2-7	-	-	TRBV14	CASSQLGSPYEQYF	TGTGCCAGCAGCCAATTGGGCAGCCCCTACGAGCAGTACTTC
TRBJ2-2	-	-	TRBV9	CASSPRTSKNTGELFF	TGTGCCAGCAGCCCCCGGACTTCCAAGAACACCGGGGAGCTGTTTTTT
TRBJ1-5	-	-	TRBV21-1	CASSKRAGKGNQPQHF	TGTGCCAGCAGCAAACGCGCAGGGAAGGGCAATCAGCCCCAGCATTTT
TRBJ2-7	TRBD2	-	TRBV7-6	CASSLNLAGLWGICEQYF	TGTGCCAGCAGCCTAAACTTAGCGGGACTCTGGGGTATATGCGAGCAGTACTTC
TRBJ1-1	-	-	TRBV27	CASSPQGWTEAFF	TGTGCCAGCAGTCCACAGGGTTGGACTGAAGCTTTCTTT
TRBJ2-1	-	-	TRBV2	CASSERGGTYYNEQFF	TGTGCCAGCAGTGAACGGGGCGGGACTTATTACAATGAGCAGTTCTTC
TRBJ2-6	TRBD2	-	TRBV28	CASSLGLAGGANVLTF	TGTGCCAGCAGTTTGGGACTAGCGGGTGGGGCCAACGTCCTGACTTTC
TRBJ2-7	TRBD1	-	TRBV19	CASSNRGSYEQYF	TGTGCCAGTAGTAACAGGGGCTCCTACGAGCAGTACTTC
TRBJ2-1	-	-	TRBV27	CASSLGRPQNEQFF	TGTGCCAGCAGTTTGGGGCGACCACAAAATGAGCAGTTCTTC
TRBJ2-7	-	once	TRBV18	CASSLIGDTPYEQYF	TGTGCCAGCTCACTAATCGGGGACACCCCCTACGAGCAGTACTTC
TRBJ1-2	-	-	TRBV4-1	CASSQEAWGPGYTF	TGCGCCAGCAGCCAAGAGGCTTGGGGGCCCGGCTACACCTTC
TRBJ1-6	-	few	TRBV3-1/TRBV3-2	CASSQDLGGGSLHF	TGTGCCAGCAGCCAAGACTTAGGGGGTGGGTCCCTCCACTTT
TRBJ2-7	TRBD1	-	TRBV19	CASTATGGVGEQYF	TGTGCCAGTACCGCGACAGGGGGGGTTGGGGAGCAGTACTTC
TRBJ2-1	-	-	TRBV7-3	CASRPTRGTYNEQFF	TGTGCCAGCAGACCCACGAGGGGGACCTACAATGAGCAGTTCTTC
TRBJ2-7	TRBD1	once	TRBV7-2	CASSTMQGVVVEQYF	TGTGCCAGCAGCACAATGCAGGGGGTTGTCGTCGAGCAGTACTTC
TRBJ2-1	TRBD2	-	TRBV4-3	CASSQEGTSGRNEQFF	TGCGCCAGCAGCCAAGAAGGGACTAGCGGGAGGAATGAGCAGTTCTTC
TRBJ2-1	-	-	TRBV7-3	CASSPLVGGAYNEQFF	TGTGCCAGCAGCCCCCTTGTTGGGGGGGCTTATAATGAGCAGTTCTTC
TRBJ2-1	-	-	TRBV28	CASSWKGAYNEQFF	TGTGCCAGCAGTTGGAAGGGGGCCTACAATGAGCAGTTCTTC
TRBJ2-1	-	-	TRBV11-3	CASFPSSYNEQFF	TGTGCCAGCTTTCCGAGCTCCTACAATGAGCAGTTCTTC
TRBJ1-2	TRBD1	-	TRBV7-2	CASSLPGQPLGGRYGYTF	TGTGCCAGCAGCTTACCGGGACAGCCCCTAGGCGGGCGCTATGGCTACACCTTC
TRBJ1-2	TRBD1	-	TRBV19	CASSRTGVGYTF	TGTGCCAGTAGCAGGACAGGGGTTGGCTACACCTTC
TRBJ2-2	-	-	TRBV10-3	CAISDPVANTGELFF	TGTGCCATCAGTGACCCAGTCGCGAACACCGGGGAGCTGTTTTTT
TRBJ2-4	TRBD1	-	TRBV4-3	CASSQKGQGVAKNIQYF	TGCGCCAGCAGCCAGAAGGGACAGGGGGTAGCCAAAAACATTCAGTACTTC
TRBJ1-5	-	-	TRBV28	CAGRVGGEGNQPQHF	TGTGCCGGACGCGTGGGGGGGGAAGGTAATCAGCCCCAGCATTTT
TRBJ2-3	TRBD2	-	TRBV7-2	CASSLVGLAGAKSTDTQYF	TGTGCCAGCAGCTTAGTAGGCCTAGCGGGGGCGAAAAGCACAGATACGCAGTATTTT
TRBJ1-5	-	-	TRBV5-1	CASSSDGNQPQHF	TGCGCCAGCAGCTCCGACGGGAATCAGCCCCAGCATTTT
TRBJ2-6	-	-	TRBV19	CASSMARAGANVLTF	TGTGCCAGTAGTATGGCCCGGGCTGGGGCCAACGTCCTGACTTTC
TRBJ2-7	-	-	TRBV7-9	CASSLGGRSYEQYF	TGTGCCAGCAGCTTAGGAGGGAGGAGTTACGAGCAGTACTTC
TRBJ1-3	TRBD1	-	TRBV3-1/TRBV3-2	CASSHKGANSGNTIYF	TGTGCCAGCAGCCACAAGGGGGCTAACTCTGGAAACACCATATATTTT
TRBJ1-2	TRBD1	-	TRBV6-5	CASRRDRGLYGYTF	TGTGCCAGCAGACGGGACAGGGGTTTATATGGCTACACCTTC
TRBJ2-2	-	-	TRBV6-5	CASGPRTGELFF	TGTGCCAGCGGTCCGCGGACCGGGGAGCTGTTTTTT
TRBJ2-7	TRBD2	few	TRBV9	CASSQLAGSSYEQYF	TGTGCCAGCAGCCAACTAGCGGGCTCTTCCTACGAGCAGTACTTC